A single sample gave rise to the 26 T cell receptor beta chains below, sequenced in a study of cytomegalovirus exposure and HLA in healthy donors. The PCR employed 60 Vbeta primers together with 13 Jbeta primers. The assay was immunoSEQ multiplex PCR, and TCRdb's table has in-frame clones only and misses some. The sample has about 120,000 clones; about 75% are singletons. Specimen: PBMCs. Receptors were obtained from a man in his fifties or sixties in good health and CMV-seropositive.

The chain couples TRBV19 to TRBJ1-2, with TRBD1 identical over 10 bases. The V segment lost 5 bases and the J segment 4 bases; nucleotides outside the gene matches: 13. The CDR3 totals 17 residues. The germline V gene has CDR1 LNHDA and CDR2 SQIVND (reference sequence). CDR3 sequence: CASSQNVPGQGTYGYTF. The CDR3 region has the DNA TGTGCCAGTAGTCAAAATGTCCCGGGACAGGGGACCTATGGCTACACCTTC.

This chain connects TRBV7-9 to TRBJ2-3; 11 nucleotides agree with TRBD2. The length of the CDR3 is 14 residues. V trimming: 6 bases; J trimming: 7 bases; junction bases outside the gene matches: 6. In germline, CDR1 is SEHNR, CDR2 FQNEAQ (reference sequence). The CDR3 sequence is CASRALAGVNTQYF. The CDR3 DNA reads TGTGCCAGCAGGGCACTAGCGGGAGTTAATACGCAGTATTTT.

The rearrangement joins TRBV2 to TRBJ1-1; D perhaps matches TRBD1 (5 bases). This CDR3 is built from 14 residues. The germline gives CDR1 SNHLY, CDR2 FYNNEI. V lost 4 bases and J 5 bases, leaving 14 bases between the germline ends. CDR3 nucleotide sequence: TGTGCCAGCAGTGTTTTAATGTCAGGGACTGAAGCTTTCTTT. Translating it yields CASSVLMSGTEAFF.

CDR3 region: CASSKVERERETQYF. Here the CDR3 DNA reads TGTGCCAGCAGCAAAGTCGAGCGGGAGAGAGAGACCCAGTACTTC. This rearrangement joins TRBV21-1 to TRBJ2-5; the tabulated D call, TRBD2, remains unverified against the DNA. TRBV21-1 is shown as a pseudogene. The CDR3 is 15 amino acids.

The rearrangement uses TRBV5-1 and TRBJ2-5; 8 bases fit TRBD2. The CDR3 is made up of 14 amino acids. Germline V gives CDR1 SGHRS, CDR2 YFSETQ. The trim removed 7 bases at V and 5 bases at J, leaving 10 bases unmatched. This CDR3 reads CASYPGGGQETQYF. The CDR3 DNA reads as TGCGCCAGCTACCCGGGGGGGGGCCAGGAGACCCAGTACTTC.

This clone was seen only a few times. Germline is not matched at one junction end, which may reflect a read error. The chain is built from TRBV18 and TRBJ1-4, with 7 bases aligning to TRBD1. Per the germline V gene, CDR1 is KGHSH and CDR2 is LQKENI. The CDR3 has 13 amino acids. CDR3: CASSPTQGTDELF. CDR3 bases: TGTGCCAGCTCACCAACTCAGGGGACAGACGAGCTTTTT. Using reference TRBV18 and TRBJ1-4 for the parts outside the CDR3, the full variable domain is NAGVMQNPRHLVRRRGQEARLRCSPMKGHSHVYWYRQLPEEGLKFMVYLQKENIIDESGMPKERFSAEFPKEGPSILRIQQVVRGDSAAYFCASSPTQGTDELFGSGTQLSVL.

The gene calls are TRBV25-1 and TRBJ1-2; tentatively, D is TRBD1 (5 bases). CDR1 and CDR2 from the germline V gene are MGHDK and SYGVNS. V was shortened by 1 base and J by 0 bases, with 15 bases between the two germline ends. The CDR3 extends over 17 amino acids. In DNA form, the CDR3 reads TGTGCCAGCAGTGAATTGGGGCGGACGACGGCTAACTATGGCTACACCTTC. It codes for CASSELGRTTANYGYTF.

The rearrangement joins TRBV27 to TRBJ2-1; 10 nucleotides line up with TRBD1. J gave up 0 bases and V 6 bases, and 5 bases lay outside the gene matches. CDR3 length: 16 amino acids. Germline V gene data show CDR1 as MNHEY and CDR2 as SMNVEV (reference sequence). The CDR3 region is CASRRRTGGSYNEQFF. The CDR3 nucleotides are TGTGCCAGCAGACGGAGGACAGGGGGCTCCTACAATGAGCAGTTCTTC.

The rearrangement joins TRBV7-2 to TRBJ1-4, with D unresolved. The CDR3 has 12 amino acids. Germline-derived CDR1 and CDR2 are SGHTA and FQGNSA. V dropped 10 bases and J dropped 4 bases, with 10 bases sitting between them. CDR3 nucleotides: TGTGCCACCCACGGGGTTAATGAAAAACTGTTTTTT. Translating it yields CATHGVNEKLFF.

J is TRBJ2-7 and V is TRBV30; 15 bases are a match to TRBD2. CDR1 is GTSNPN, CDR2 SVGIG, per germline (reference sequence). The V and J ends lost 3 bases and 3 bases, in that order; junction bases with no gene match: 3. This CDR3 contains 15 residues. The CDR3 region has the DNA TGTGCCTGGAGCCCGGGACTAGCGGGAGGCTACGAGCAGTACTTC. Translating gives CAWSPGLAGGYEQYF.

J is TRBJ1-5 and V is TRBV7-2; a possible D gene is TRBD1 (5 bases). Trimming took 1 base from V and 8 from J, leaving 12 bases between them. Germline-derived CDR1 and CDR2 are SGHTA and FQGNSA. CDR3 length: 14 amino acids. DNA for the CDR3: TGTGCCAGCAGCTTAGGGTTTGGGGGGGAGCCCCAGCATTTT. Translation: CASSLGFGGEPQHF.

The genes are TRBV27 and TRBJ2-1, with 10 bases that match TRBD1. J gave up 5 bases and V 0 bases, and 7 bases lay outside the gene matches. This CDR3 contains 17 residues. CDR1 MNHEY and CDR2 SMNVEV come from the germline V gene (reference sequence). CDR3 sequence (DNA): TGTGCCAGCAGTTTATCGGAGACAGGGGGCGAAGACAATGAGCAGTTCTTC. Translation: CASSLSETGGEDNEQFF.

CDR3 protein: CASSEWGQGTEAFF. For the CDR3, the DNA is TGTGCCAGCAGTGAATGGGGACAGGGAACTGAAGCTTTCTTT. This chain uses TRBV6-1 with TRBJ1-1; 9 bases match TRBD1. CDR1 is MNHNS, CDR2 SASEGT, per germline. The CDR3 consists of 14 residues. Unmatched junction bases numbered 3, after V lost 2 bases and J lost 5 bases.

The V call is TRBV11-2, the J call TRBJ1-1, with 11 bases aligning to TRBD1. The germline V gene encodes CDR1 SGHAT and CDR2 FQNNGV. This CDR3 has 15 residues. V dropped 5 bases and J dropped 5; count of bases not matched to a gene: 7. The CDR3 protein is CASSLGGTGGTEAFF. The CDR3 DNA follows: TGTGCCAGCAGCCTAGGGGGGACAGGGGGGACTGAAGCTTTCTTT. The complete variable domain, with remaining parts taken from reference TRBV11-2 and TRBJ1-1, reads EAGVAQSPRYKIIEKRQSVAFWCNPISGHATLYWYQQILGQGPKLLIQFQNNGVVDDSQLPKDRFSAERLKGVDSTLKIQPAKLEDSAVYLCASSLGGTGGTEAFFGQGTRLTVV.

The genes are TRBV19 and TRBJ2-1, with TRBD1 matching over 7 bases. The CDR3 sequence is 14 residues long. The germline V gene encodes CDR1 LNHDA and CDR2 SQIVND (reference sequence). Trimming took 2 bases from V and 6 from J; bases not matched to a gene: 4. CDR3 DNA: TGTGCCAGTAGTATACAGGGGGATACCAATGAGCAGTTCTTC. Residues: CASSIQGDTNEQFF.

The genes are TRBV6-1 and TRBJ1-3; tentative D call: TRBD1 (5 bases). Germline V CDR1 and CDR2: MNHNS, SASEGT. V gave up 8 bases and J gave up 2 bases, with 10 bases separating them. The CDR3 extends over 13 amino acids. This CDR3 is CASVQGTGNTIYF. The CDR3 nucleotides are TGTGCCAGCGTTCAGGGCACTGGAAACACCATATATTTT.

V is TRBV4-1 and J is TRBJ2-7; TRBD2 is a possible D gene (6 bases). With 4 bases removed from V and 4 bases from J, the gap between germline ends came to 17 bases. CDR3 length equals 15 residues. Germline CDR1 is MGHRA and CDR2 is YSYEKL. CDR3: CASSLRDGEVYEQYF. The CDR3 nucleotides read TGCGCCAGCAGCCTCCGGGACGGGGAGGTATACGAGCAGTACTTC.

The chain has TRBV19 and TRBJ2-2; D is possibly TRBD1 (6 bases). The CDR3 spans 15 residues. The germline V and J ends were trimmed by 6 bases and 0 bases, with 11 bases remaining between them. Germline CDR1 is LNHDA and CDR2 is SQIVND (reference sequence). As DNA, the CDR3 is TGTGCCAGTAGCCCGGGGACAACGAACACCGGGGAGCTGTTTTTT. It codes for CASSPGTTNTGELFF.

The chain has TRBV5-1 and TRBJ2-7, with 11 bases fitting TRBD2. With 1 base clipped from V and 1 base from J, the junction kept 4 bases outside the gene matches. Germline CDR1 and CDR2: SGHRS and YFSETQ. There are 16 residues in the CDR3. The CDR3 is CASSLRLAGMSYEQYF. In nucleotides, the CDR3 is TGCGCCAGCAGCTTGCGACTAGCGGGAATGTCCTACGAGCAGTACTTC.

CDR3 protein: CASRPEGGKLFF. The CDR3 DNA is TGTGCCAGCAGGCCCGAGGGGGGGAAACTGTTTTTT. The chain is built from TRBV6-1 and TRBJ1-4, with a weak D call TRBD1 (6 bases). Per the germline V gene, CDR1 is MNHNS and CDR2 is SASEGT. Trimming removed 6 bases at V and 11 bases at J, with 13 bases between. The CDR3 totals 12 residues.

V and J are TRBV5-1 and TRBJ2-2; no clear D. Trimming removed 0 bases from V and 8 bases from J, with 14 bases in between. Germline values: CDR1 SGHRS, CDR2 YFSETQ. This CDR3 has 15 amino acids. For the CDR3, the DNA is TGCGCCAGCAGCTTGGGCCCGGGTTCTGCGGGGGAGCTGTTTTTT. Protein: CASSLGPGSAGELFF.

The chain has TRBV7-3 and TRBJ2-1; 9 nucleotides align to TRBD2. The germline gives CDR1 SGHTA, CDR2 FQGTGA. V was pared by 0 bases and J by 0 bases, with 6 bases of the junction left unmatched. The CDR3 covers 18 residues. The CDR3 here is CASSLTSGSGSSYNEQFF. Written as DNA, the CDR3 is TGTGCCAGCAGCTTAACGAGCGGTAGCGGGAGCTCCTACAATGAGCAGTTCTTC. Full variable domain (missing parts from reference TRBV7-3 and TRBJ2-1): GAGVSQTPSNKVTEKGKYVELRCDPISGHTALYWYRQSLGQGPEFLIYFQGTGAADDSGLPNDRFFAVRPEGSVSTLKIQRTERGDSAVYLCASSLTSGSGSSYNEQFFGPGTRLTVL.

V usage is TRBV19 and J usage is TRBJ2-2, with 7 nucleotides matching TRBD1. This CDR3 contains 16 residues. Per the germline V gene, CDR1 is LNHDA and CDR2 is SQIVND (reference sequence). V shed 7 bases and J 3 bases; nucleotides not matched to a gene: 11. Here the CDR3 DNA reads TGTGCCAGTAATGAGGGACAGACCTTGGACACCGGGGAGCTGTTTTTT. Amino acid sequence: CASNEGQTLDTGELFF.

The chain joins TRBV7-8 to TRBJ2-1, with TRBD2 matching over 8 bases. CDR1 and CDR2 from the germline V gene are SGHVS and FQNEAQ. With 2 bases clipped from V and 8 bases from J, the junction kept 5 bases outside the gene matches. There are 14 residues in the CDR3. CDR3 coding DNA: TGTGCCAGCAGCTTATCGCCAGCGGGAGATGAGCAGTTCTTC. This translates into CASSLSPAGDEQFF.

The chain employs TRBV27 and TRBJ2-7, with TRBD1 matching 7 bases. With 6 bases clipped from V and 4 bases from J, the junction kept 18 bases outside the gene matches. Looked up from germline, CDR1 is MNHEY and CDR2 is SMNVEV (reference sequence). The CDR3 length is 17 residues. CDR3 bases: TGTGCCAGCAGCCGCACCGCCAGTTTGGACAGGTCATACGAGCAGTACTTC. As protein: CASSRTASLDRSYEQYF.

This chain links TRBV5-1 with TRBJ2-5; 11 bases line up with TRBD2. The closer fit of TRBJ2-7 to the DNA end suggests the J call may be wrong. The length of the CDR3 is 15 residues. In germline, CDR1 is SGHRS, CDR2 YFSETQ. CDR3 sequence (DNA): TGCGCCAGCAGCCAAGGGACTAGCGGACCCTACGAGCAGTACTTC. The encoded protein is CASSQGTSGPYEQYF.